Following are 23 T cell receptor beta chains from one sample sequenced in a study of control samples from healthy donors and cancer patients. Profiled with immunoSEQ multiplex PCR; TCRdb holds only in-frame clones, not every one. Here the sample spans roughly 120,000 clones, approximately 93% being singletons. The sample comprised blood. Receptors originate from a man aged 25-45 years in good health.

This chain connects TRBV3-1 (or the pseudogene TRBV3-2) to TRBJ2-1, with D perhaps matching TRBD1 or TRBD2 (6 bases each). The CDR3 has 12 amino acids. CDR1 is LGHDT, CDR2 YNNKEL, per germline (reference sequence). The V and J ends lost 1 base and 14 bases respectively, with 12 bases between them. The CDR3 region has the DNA TGTGCCAGCAGCCAAGGGAGGGACAAGGAGTTCTTC. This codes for CASSQGRDKEFF.

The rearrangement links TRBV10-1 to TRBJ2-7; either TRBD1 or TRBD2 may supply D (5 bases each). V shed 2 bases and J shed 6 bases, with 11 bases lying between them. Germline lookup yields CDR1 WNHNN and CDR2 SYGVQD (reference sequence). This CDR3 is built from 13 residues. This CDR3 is CASSEGLGGEQYF. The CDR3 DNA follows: TGCGCCAGCAGTGAGGGACTTGGGGGCGAGCAGTACTTC.

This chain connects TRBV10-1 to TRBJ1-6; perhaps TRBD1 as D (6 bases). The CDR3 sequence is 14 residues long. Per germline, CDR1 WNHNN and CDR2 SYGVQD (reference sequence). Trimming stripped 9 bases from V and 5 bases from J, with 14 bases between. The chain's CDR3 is CASSLGGNNSPLHF. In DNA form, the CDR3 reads TGCGCCAGTAGCTTGGGGGGCAATAATTCACCCCTCCACTTT.

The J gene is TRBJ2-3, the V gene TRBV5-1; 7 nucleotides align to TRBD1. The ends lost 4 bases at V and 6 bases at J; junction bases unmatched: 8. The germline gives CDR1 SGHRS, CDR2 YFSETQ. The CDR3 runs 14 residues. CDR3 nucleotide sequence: TGCGCCAGCAGCCCCAGACAGGGATCGGATACGCAGTATTTT. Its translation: CASSPRQGSDTQYF.

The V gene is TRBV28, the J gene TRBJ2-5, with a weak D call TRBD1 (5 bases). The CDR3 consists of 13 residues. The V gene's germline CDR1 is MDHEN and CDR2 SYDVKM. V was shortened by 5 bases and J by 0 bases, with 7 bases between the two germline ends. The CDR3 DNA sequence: TGTGCCAGCAGTAGACAGTACCAAGAGACCCAGTACTTC. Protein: CASSRQYQETQYF.

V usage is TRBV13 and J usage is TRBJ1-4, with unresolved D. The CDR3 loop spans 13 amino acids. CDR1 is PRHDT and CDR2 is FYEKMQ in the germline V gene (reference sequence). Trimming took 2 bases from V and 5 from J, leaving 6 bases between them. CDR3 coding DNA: TGTGCCAGCAGCTTATTACGGAATGAAAAACTGTTTTTT. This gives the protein CASSLLRNEKLFF.

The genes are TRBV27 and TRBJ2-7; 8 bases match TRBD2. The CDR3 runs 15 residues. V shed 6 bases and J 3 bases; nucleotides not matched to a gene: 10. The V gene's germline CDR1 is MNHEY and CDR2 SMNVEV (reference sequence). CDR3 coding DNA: TGTGCCAGCAGCCCAGCAGGCGGGGGGAACTACGAGCAGTACTTC. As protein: CASSPAGGGNYEQYF.

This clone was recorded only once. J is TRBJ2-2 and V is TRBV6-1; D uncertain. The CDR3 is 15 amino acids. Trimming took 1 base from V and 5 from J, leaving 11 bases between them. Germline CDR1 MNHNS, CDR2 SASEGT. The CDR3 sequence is CASSEELGGTGELFF. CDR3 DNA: TGTGCCAGCAGTGAAGAACTGGGTGGTACCGGGGAGCTGTTTTTT.

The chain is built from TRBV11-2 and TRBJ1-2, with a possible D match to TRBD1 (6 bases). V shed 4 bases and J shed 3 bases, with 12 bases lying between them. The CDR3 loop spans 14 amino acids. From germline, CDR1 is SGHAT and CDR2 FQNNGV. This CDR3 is CASSYRQDYYGYTF. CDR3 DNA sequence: TGTGCCAGCAGCTACCGACAGGATTACTATGGCTACACCTTC.

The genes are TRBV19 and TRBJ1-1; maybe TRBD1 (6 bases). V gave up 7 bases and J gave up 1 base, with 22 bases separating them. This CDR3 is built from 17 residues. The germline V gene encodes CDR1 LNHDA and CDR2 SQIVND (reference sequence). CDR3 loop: CASTPRWPGATNTEAFF. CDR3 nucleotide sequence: TGTGCCAGTACCCCACGATGGCCGGGGGCAACGAACACTGAAGCTTTCTTT.

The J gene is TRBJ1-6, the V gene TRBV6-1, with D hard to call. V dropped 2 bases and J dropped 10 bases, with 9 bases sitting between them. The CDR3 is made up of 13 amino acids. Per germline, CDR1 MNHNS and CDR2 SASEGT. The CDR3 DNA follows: TGTGCCAGCAGTGAACGATGGAACTCACCCCTCCACTTT. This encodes CASSERWNSPLHF.

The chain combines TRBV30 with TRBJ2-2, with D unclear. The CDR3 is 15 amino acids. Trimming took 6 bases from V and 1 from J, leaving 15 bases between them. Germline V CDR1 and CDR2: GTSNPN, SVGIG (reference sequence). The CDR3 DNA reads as TGTGCCTGTATGACAAGGGTCGGGAACACCGGGGAGCTGTTTTTT. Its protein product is CACMTRVGNTGELFF.

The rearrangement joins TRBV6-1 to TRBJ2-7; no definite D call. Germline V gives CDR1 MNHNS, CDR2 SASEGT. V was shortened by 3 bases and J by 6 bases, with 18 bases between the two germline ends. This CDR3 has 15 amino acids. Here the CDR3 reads CASSDPSSGGAEQYF. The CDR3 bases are TGTGCCAGCAGTGACCCGAGTTCCGGCGGCGCCGAGCAGTACTTC.

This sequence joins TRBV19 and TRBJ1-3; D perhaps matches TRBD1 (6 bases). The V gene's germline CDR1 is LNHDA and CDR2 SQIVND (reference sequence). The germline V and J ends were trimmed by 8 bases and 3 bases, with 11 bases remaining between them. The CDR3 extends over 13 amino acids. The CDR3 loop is CASQQGLGNTIYF. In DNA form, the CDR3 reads TGTGCCAGTCAACAGGGACTTGGAAACACCATATATTTT.

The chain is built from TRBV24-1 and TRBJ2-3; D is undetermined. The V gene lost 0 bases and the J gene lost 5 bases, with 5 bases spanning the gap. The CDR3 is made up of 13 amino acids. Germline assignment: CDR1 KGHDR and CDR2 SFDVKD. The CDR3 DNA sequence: TGTGCCACCAGTGATTTGCAAAGAGATACGCAGTATTTT. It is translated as CATSDLQRDTQYF.

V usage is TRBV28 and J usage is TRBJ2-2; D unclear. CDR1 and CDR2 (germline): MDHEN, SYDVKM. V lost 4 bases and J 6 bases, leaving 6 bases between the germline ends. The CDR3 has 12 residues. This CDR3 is CASSYSPGELFF. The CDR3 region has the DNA TGTGCCAGCAGTTATTCTCCCGGGGAGCTGTTTTTT.

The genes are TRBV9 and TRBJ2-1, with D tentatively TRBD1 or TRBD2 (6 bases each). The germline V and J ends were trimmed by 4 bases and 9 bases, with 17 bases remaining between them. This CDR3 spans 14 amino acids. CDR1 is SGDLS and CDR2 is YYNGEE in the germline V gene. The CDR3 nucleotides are TGTGCCAGCAGCCCAGGGGCTCTGCGGGGTGAGCAGTTCTTC. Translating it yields CASSPGALRGEQFF.

For the CDR3, the DNA is TGTGCCAGCAGCTTAGGACCCGAGGGCAAGCAGTTCTTC. Encoded protein: CASSLGPEGKQFF. The genes are TRBV7-8 and TRBJ2-1; the D gene is possibly TRBD2 (5 bases). V gave up 1 base and J gave up 11 bases, with 12 bases separating them. This CDR3 spans 13 amino acids. The germline gives CDR1 SGHVS, CDR2 FQNEAQ.

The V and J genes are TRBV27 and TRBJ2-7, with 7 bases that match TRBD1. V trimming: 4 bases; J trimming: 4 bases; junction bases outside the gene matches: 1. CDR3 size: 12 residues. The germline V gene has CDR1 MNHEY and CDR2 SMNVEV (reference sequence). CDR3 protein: CASSSGQYEQYF. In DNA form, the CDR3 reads TGTGCCAGCAGTTCGGGACAGTACGAGCAGTACTTC.

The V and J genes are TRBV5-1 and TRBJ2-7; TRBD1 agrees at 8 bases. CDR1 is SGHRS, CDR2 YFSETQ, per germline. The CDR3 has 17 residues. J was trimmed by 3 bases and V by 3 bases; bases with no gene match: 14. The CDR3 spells CASSSGTGGILGYEQYF. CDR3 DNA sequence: TGCGCCAGCAGCTCCGGGACAGGAGGCATATTGGGCTACGAGCAGTACTTC.

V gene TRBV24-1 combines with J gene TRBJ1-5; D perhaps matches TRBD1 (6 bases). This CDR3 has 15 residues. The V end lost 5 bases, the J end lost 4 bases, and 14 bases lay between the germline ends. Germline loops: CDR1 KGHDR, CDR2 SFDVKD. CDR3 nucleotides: TGTGCCACCAGTGCCCCAGGACAGCAAAATCAGCCCCAGCATTTT. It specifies CATSAPGQQNQPQHF.

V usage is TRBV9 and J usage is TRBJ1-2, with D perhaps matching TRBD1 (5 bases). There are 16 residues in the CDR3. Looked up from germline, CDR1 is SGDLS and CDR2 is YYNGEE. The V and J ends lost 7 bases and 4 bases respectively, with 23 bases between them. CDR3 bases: TGTGCCAGCGGACCTACAAAAACGCCGGGGGGCTATGGCTACACCTTC. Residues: CASGPTKTPGGYGYTF.

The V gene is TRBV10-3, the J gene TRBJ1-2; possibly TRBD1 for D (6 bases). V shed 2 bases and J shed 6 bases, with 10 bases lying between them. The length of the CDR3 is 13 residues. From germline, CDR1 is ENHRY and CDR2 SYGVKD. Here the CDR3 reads CAISEGAGDGYTF. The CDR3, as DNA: TGTGCCATCAGTGAGGGTGCAGGGGATGGCTACACCTTC.